What follows are 14 T cell receptor beta chains derived from one specimen sequenced in a study of T cell responses to AZD1222 COVID-19 vaccine. Using immunoSEQ multiplex PCR, the repertoire was profiled, and TCRdb retains in-frame clones only, with some absent. This sample has under 150,000 clones, with about 92% found just once. Sequencing used peripheral blood, obtained on day 0 of AZD1222 vaccination. These receptor sequences come from an adult in good health.

This clone was seen a single time. At one end, the junction sequence differs from germline, possibly due to a read error. The chain carries TRBV6-5 and TRBJ1-1; 7 nucleotides match TRBD1. Germline V lookup: CDR1 MNHEY, CDR2 SVGAGI. The CDR3 is 15 amino acids. The CDR3 DNA follows: TGTGCCAGCAGTGACTCGACAGGGATGAACACTGAAGCTTTCTTT. Its protein is CASSDSTGMNTEAFF.

The rearrangement joins TRBV11-2 to TRBJ1-3, with D tentatively TRBD1 (5 bases). Trimming took off 1 base at V and 3 bases at J, with 7 bases between the two ends. The germline V gene encodes CDR1 SGHAT and CDR2 FQNNGV. CDR3 size: 14 residues. Written as DNA, the CDR3 is TGTGCCAGCAGCTTAGCGACAGATGGAAACACCATATATTTT. Translating it yields CASSLATDGNTIYF.

The chain carries TRBV3-1 (or the pseudogene TRBV3-2) and TRBJ1-1; D possibly corresponds to TRBD1 (6 bases). CDR1 is LGHDT and CDR2 is YNNKEL in the germline V gene (reference sequence). The V gene lost 4 bases and the J gene lost 0 bases, with 15 bases spanning the gap. CDR3 length: 16 residues. The CDR3 DNA follows: TGTGCCAGCAGCCCAAGGGGGGCAGGGGTGAACACTGAAGCTTTCTTT. Translation gives CASSPRGAGVNTEAFF.

CDR3 nucleotide sequence: TGTGCCAGCAGCCCGTCCCGGTCACCCCTCCACTTT. This sequence encodes CASSPSRSPLHF. V is TRBV21-1 and J is TRBJ1-6. TRBV21-1 counts as a pseudogene. CDR3 length: 12 amino acids.

The chain couples TRBV4-3 to TRBJ2-2, with 9 bases fitting TRBD2. V dropped 5 bases and J dropped 0; count of bases not matched to a gene: 1. CDR3 length: 15 residues. CDR1 is LGHNA and CDR2 is YSLEER in the germline V gene. In nucleotides, the CDR3 is TGCGCCAGCAGCAAGCGGGGGGCGAACACCGGGGAGCTGTTTTTT. Translation gives CASSKRGANTGELFF.

As to this clone: One end of the junction does not line up with germline, which may come from a read error. The rearrangement uses TRBV29-1 and TRBJ1-2; D gene uncertain. Germline V lookup: CDR1 SQVTM, CDR2 ANQGSEA. The CDR3 length is 9 residues. CDR3 amino acids: CSVDPGDYF. CDR3 nucleotides: TGCAGCGTTGACCCCGGGGATTACTTC.

The chain links TRBV25-1 to TRBJ1-6; 7 bases map to TRBD1. The CDR3 loop spans 14 amino acids. Losses at the gene ends were 4 bases for V and 7 bases for J; bases not matched to a gene: 4. Germline V CDR1 and CDR2: MGHDK, SYGVNS. In DNA form, the CDR3 reads TGTGCCAGCAGTGCCCCAGGGGGAAATTCACCCCTCCACTTT. This codes for CASSAPGGNSPLHF.

The chain combines TRBV2 with TRBJ2-5; 10 nucleotides match TRBD2. This CDR3 contains 14 residues. The ends lost 1 base at V and 4 bases at J; junction bases unmatched: 0. Germline lookup yields CDR1 SNHLY and CDR2 FYNNEI. The CDR3 nucleotides read TGTGCCAGCAGTGAAGGACTAGCGGGAGAGACCCAGTACTTC. Translating it yields CASSEGLAGETQYF.

The chain is built from TRBV18 and TRBJ2-7; D possibly matches TRBD1 or TRBD2 (5 bases each). Trimming stripped 4 bases from V and 9 bases from J, with 19 bases between. The germline CDR1 and CDR2 sequences are KGHSH and LQKENI. This CDR3 is 14 amino acids long. CDR3 region: CASSQLREGSVQYF. Written as DNA, the CDR3 is TGTGCCAGCTCACAACTCAGAGAGGGGTCAGTGCAGTACTTC. The whole variable domain, remainder taken from reference TRBV18 and TRBJ2-7, is NAGVMQNPRHLVRRRGQEARLRCSPMKGHSHVYWYRQLPEEGLKFMVYLQKENIIDESGMPKERFSAEFPKEGPSILRIQQVVRGDSAAYFCASSQLREGSVQYFGPGTRLTVT.

The J gene is TRBJ1-4, the V gene TRBV5-5, with a possible D match to TRBD1 (5 bases). This CDR3 spans 15 amino acids. The germline V and J ends were trimmed by 7 bases and 7 bases, with 20 bases remaining between them. The germline CDR1 and CDR2 sequences are SGHKS and YYEKEE (reference sequence). The CDR3 sequence is CASFWGSGRGEKLFF. In nucleotides, the CDR3 is TGTGCCAGCTTTTGGGGGTCCGGACGGGGTGAAAAACTGTTTTTT.

The rearrangement uses TRBV2 and TRBJ1-4; possibly TRBD1 for D (6 bases). Per germline, CDR1 SNHLY and CDR2 FYNNEI. V lost 2 bases and J 6 bases, leaving 10 bases between the germline ends. The CDR3 consists of 14 residues. In DNA, the CDR3 is TGTGCCAGCAGTGAACAGGGGCGCGATGAAAAACTGTTTTTT. Translation gives CASSEQGRDEKLFF.

This clone was counted only a few times. This specimen includes other DNA sequences encoding the same CDR3. The V and J genes are TRBV18 and TRBJ2-5; D is undetermined. Germline-derived CDR1 and CDR2 are KGHSH and LQKENI. The V end was cut by 0 bases, the J end by 1 base, with 0 bases between. This CDR3 region has 12 residues. The CDR3 reads CASSPPQETQYF. In DNA, the CDR3 is TGTGCCAGCTCACCACCCCAAGAGACCCAGTACTTC.

The chain carries TRBV19 and TRBJ2-2; 7 nucleotides agree with TRBD2. Germline CDR1 is LNHDA and CDR2 is SQIVND (reference sequence). With V trimmed by 4 bases and J by 5 bases, 7 bases remained unmatched. The CDR3 contains 15 residues. This CDR3 is CASSRGRAPTGELFF. The CDR3, as DNA: TGTGCCAGTAGTAGGGGGAGGGCCCCAACCGGGGAGCTGTTTTTT.

This rearrangement joins TRBV3-1 (or the pseudogene TRBV3-2) to TRBJ2-7; 7 bases line up with TRBD1. From germline, CDR1 is LGHDT and CDR2 YNNKEL (reference sequence). This CDR3 is 14 amino acids long. Losses at the gene ends were 2 bases for V and 4 bases for J; bases not matched to a gene: 5. CDR3 loop: CASSQTGERYEQYF. CDR3 sequence (DNA): TGTGCCAGCAGCCAAACAGGGGAGCGGTACGAGCAGTACTTC.